This entry is about one TCR beta chain. The record originates from a study of shared clonotypes between healthy human individuals. V gave up 2 bases and J gave up 7 bases, with 9 bases separating them. Germline loops: CDR1 MNHNY, CDR2 SVGAGI (reference sequence). The CDR3 has 13 amino acids. Some clones are missing from TCRdb's copy, which holds only in-frame ones; the method was immunoSEQ multiplex PCR. The sample carries 1.4 million to 1.5 million clones, roughly 96% recorded once. The TCR originated in a man aged 25 to 40 in good health. The sequencing sample was made of naive CD4+ T cells sorted from blood. Subset: CD45RA+ positively selected. V gene TRBV6-6 combines with J gene TRBJ2-1; no clear D gene. In nucleotides, the CDR3 is TGTGCCAGCAGTTACGTCGCTAGGAATGAGCAGTTCTTC. This codes for CASSYVARNEQFF.